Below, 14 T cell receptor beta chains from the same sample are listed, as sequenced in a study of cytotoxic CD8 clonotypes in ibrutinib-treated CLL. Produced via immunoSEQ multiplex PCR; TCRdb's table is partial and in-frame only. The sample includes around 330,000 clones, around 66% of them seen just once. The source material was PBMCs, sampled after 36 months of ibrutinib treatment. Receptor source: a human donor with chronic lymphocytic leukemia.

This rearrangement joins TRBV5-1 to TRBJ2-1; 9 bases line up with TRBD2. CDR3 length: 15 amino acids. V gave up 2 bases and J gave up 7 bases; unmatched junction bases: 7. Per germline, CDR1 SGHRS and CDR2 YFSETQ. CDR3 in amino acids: CASSLDLAGYNEQFF. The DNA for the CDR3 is TGCGCCAGCAGCTTAGATCTAGCGGGGTATAATGAGCAGTTCTTC.

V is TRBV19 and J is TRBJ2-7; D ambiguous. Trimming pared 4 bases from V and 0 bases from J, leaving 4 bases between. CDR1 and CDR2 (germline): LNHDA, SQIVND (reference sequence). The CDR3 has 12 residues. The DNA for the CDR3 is TGTGCCAGTAGTACAGACTCCTACGAGCAGTACTTC. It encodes CASSTDSYEQYF.

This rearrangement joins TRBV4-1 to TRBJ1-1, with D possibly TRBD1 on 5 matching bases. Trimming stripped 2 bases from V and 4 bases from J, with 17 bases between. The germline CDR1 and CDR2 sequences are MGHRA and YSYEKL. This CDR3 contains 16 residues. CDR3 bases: TGCGCCAGCAGCCAAACCCCAGGGAGGGCGAGCACTGAAGCTTTCTTT. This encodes CASSQTPGRASTEAFF.

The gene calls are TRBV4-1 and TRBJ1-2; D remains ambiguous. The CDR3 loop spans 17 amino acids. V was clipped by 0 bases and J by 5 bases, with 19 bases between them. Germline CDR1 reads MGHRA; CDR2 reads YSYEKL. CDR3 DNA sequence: TGCGCCAGCAGCCAAGAGAAAGGACTTACCTTCACTTATGGCTACACCTTC. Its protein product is CASSQEKGLTFTYGYTF.

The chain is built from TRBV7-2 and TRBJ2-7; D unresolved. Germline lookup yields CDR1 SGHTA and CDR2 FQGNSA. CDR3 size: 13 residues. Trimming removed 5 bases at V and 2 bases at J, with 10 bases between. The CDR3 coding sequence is TGTGCCAGCAGCCCCGCCACCGCCTACGAGCAGTACTTC. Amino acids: CASSPATAYEQYF.

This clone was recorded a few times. CDR3 in amino acids: CSARENPQYF. CDR3 bases: TGCAGTGCTAGAGAAAATCCGCAGTATTTT. The gene calls are TRBV20-1 and TRBJ2-3; D ambiguous. The CDR3 extends over 10 amino acids. V was shortened by 0 bases and J by 10 bases, with 5 bases between the two germline ends. The V gene's germline CDR1 is DFQATT and CDR2 SNEGSKA (reference sequence).

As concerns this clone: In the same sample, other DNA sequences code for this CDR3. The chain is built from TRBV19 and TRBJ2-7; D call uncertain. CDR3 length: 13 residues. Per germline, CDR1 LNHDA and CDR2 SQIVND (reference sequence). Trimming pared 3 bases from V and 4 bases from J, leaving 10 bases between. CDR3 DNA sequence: TGTGCCAGTAGTATTACAACTGGGTACGAGCAGTACTTC. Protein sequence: CASSITTGYEQYF.

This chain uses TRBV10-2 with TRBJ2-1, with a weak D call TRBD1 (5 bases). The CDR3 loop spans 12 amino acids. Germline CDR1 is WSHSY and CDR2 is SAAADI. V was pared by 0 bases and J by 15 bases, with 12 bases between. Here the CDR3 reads CASSESPQGTFF. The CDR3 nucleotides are TGCGCCAGCAGTGAGTCACCGCAGGGTACGTTCTTC.

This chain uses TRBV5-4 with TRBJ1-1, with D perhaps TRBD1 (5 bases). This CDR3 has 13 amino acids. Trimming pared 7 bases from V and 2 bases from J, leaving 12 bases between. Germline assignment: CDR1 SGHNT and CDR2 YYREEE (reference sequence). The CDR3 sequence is CASDAGINTEAFF. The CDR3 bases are TGTGCCAGCGATGCAGGGATAAACACTGAAGCTTTCTTT. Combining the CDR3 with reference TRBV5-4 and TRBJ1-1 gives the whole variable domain ETGVTQSPTHLIKTRGQQVTLRCSSQSGHNTVSWYQQALGQGPQFIFQYYREEENGRGNFPPRFSGLQFPNYSSELNVNALELDDSALYLCASDAGINTEAFFGQGTRLTVV.

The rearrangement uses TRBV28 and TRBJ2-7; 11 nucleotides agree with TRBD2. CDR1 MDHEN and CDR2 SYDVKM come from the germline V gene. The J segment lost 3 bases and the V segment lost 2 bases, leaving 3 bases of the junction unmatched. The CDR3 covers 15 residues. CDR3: CASSLGLAGYYEQYF. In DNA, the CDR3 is TGTGCCAGCAGTTTAGGACTAGCGGGCTACTACGAGCAGTACTTC.

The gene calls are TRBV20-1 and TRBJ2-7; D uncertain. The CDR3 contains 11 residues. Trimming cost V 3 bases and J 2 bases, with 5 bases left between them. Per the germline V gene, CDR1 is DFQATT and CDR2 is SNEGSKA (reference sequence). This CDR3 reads CSASLTYEQYF. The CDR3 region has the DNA TGCAGTGCTAGTCTCACCTACGAGCAGTACTTC.

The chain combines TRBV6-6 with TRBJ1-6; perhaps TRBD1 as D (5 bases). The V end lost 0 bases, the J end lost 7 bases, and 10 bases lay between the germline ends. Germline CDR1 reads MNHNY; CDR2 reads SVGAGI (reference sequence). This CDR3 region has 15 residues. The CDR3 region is CASSYSKGINSPLHF. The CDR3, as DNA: TGTGCCAGCAGTTACTCGAAGGGGATCAATTCACCCCTCCACTTT.

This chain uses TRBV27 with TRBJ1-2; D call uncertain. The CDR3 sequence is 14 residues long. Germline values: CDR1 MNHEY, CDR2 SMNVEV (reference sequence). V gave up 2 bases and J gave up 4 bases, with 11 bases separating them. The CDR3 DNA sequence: TGTGCCAGCAGTTTAACGGCGGGAGGCTATGGCTACACCTTC. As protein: CASSLTAGGYGYTF.

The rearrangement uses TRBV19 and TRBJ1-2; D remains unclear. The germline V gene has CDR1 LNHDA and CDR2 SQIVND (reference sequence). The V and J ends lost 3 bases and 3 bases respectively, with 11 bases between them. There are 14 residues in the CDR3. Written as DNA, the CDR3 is TGTGCCAGTAGTATTCAGGCGCCACACTATGGCTACACCTTC. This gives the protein CASSIQAPHYGYTF.